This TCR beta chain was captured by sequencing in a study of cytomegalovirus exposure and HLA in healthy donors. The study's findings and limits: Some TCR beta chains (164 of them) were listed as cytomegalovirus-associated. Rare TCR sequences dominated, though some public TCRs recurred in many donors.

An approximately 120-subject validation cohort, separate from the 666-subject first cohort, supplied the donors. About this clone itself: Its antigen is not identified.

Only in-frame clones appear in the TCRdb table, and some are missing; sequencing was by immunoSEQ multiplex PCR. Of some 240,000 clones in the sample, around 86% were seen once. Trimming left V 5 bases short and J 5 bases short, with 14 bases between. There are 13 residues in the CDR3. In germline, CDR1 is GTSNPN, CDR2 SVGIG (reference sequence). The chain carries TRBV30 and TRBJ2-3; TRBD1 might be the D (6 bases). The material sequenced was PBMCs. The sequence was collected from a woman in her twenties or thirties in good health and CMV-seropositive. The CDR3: CAWVPKGVDTQYF. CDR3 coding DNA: TGTGCCTGGGTCCCGAAGGGGGTAGATACGCAGTATTTT.